The 2 T cell receptor beta chains in this list originate from one sample, sequenced in a study of blood T cell repertoires in COVID-19. Clones were read by immunoSEQ multiplex PCR, and TCRdb kept only the in-frame ones, dropping some. In the table there are roughly 300,000 clones, approximately 87% of which are singletons. The specimen sequenced was peripheral blood. These receptors were collected from a woman aged 50 to 65 who had recovered from COVID-19.

J is TRBJ1-1 and V is TRBV19; 7 bases align to TRBD1. The CDR3 has 12 residues. The germline V gene encodes CDR1 LNHDA and CDR2 SQIVND (reference sequence). V shed 6 bases, J shed 10 bases, and the junction held 8 bases outside the gene matches. CDR3 sequence (DNA): TGTGCCAGTAGGCCGGCGACAGGGAGAGCTTTCTTT. This encodes CASRPATGRAFF.

The chain employs TRBV28 and TRBJ2-7; 9 bases agree with TRBD2. V lost 1 base to trimming and J lost 1 base; unmatched junction nucleotides: 5. Germline CDR1 MDHEN, CDR2 SYDVKM. The CDR3 loop spans 16 amino acids. CDR3 region: CASSLLLAGRSYEQYF. CDR3 nucleotides: TGTGCCAGCAGTTTATTGCTAGCGGGGAGGTCCTACGAGCAGTACTTC. Filled out from reference TRBV28 and TRBJ2-7, the complete variable domain reads DVKVTQSSRYLVKRTGEKVFLECVQDMDHENMFWYRQDPGLGLRLIYFSYDVKMKEKGDIPEGYSVSREKKERFSLILESASTNQTSMYLCASSLLLAGRSYEQYFGPGTRLTVT.